This T cell receptor (beta chain) comes out of a study of blood T cell repertoires in COVID-19. For the study at large: Donors in the United States, Italy and Spain gave samples during acute or convalescent COVID-19.

Generated by immunoSEQ multiplex PCR, the TCRdb table keeps only in-frame clones and is missing some. Among approximately 280,000 clones listed, 80% to 85% were seen once. The CDR3 is 14 residues long. Trimming removed 0 bases at V and 11 bases at J, with 14 bases between. Participants came from about two dozen US areas, aged roughly 18 to 89 years. Participants' own reports of clinical history determined their cohort assignment. Shortly before study entry, within 2 weeks, exposed participants had met a COVID-19 case. V is TRBV23-1 and J is TRBJ1-5; D not resolved. TRBV23-1 is placed among ORFs of uncertain function. The receptor was derived from a man between 35 and 55 years old who had been exposed to COVID-19. The sample comprised PBMCs or T cells enriched from blood (not recorded which). CDR3 sequence: CASSQSPESRAQHF. CDR3 nucleotide sequence: TGCGCCAGCAGTCAATCCCCCGAATCCCGAGCCCAGCATTTT.